One T cell receptor (beta chain) is described in this entry. The source of the sample is a study of blood T cell repertoires in COVID-19. The CDR3 length is 15 residues. Germline values: CDR1 MNHEY, CDR2 SMNVEV (reference sequence). The V segment lost 5 bases and the J segment 3 bases; nucleotides outside the gene matches: 7. The protocol was immunoSEQ multiplex PCR, while the TCRdb copy is restricted to in-frame clones and leaves out a portion. The repertoire holds some 300,000 clones, with roughly 91% as singletons. This chain links TRBV27 with TRBJ1-1; TRBD1 matches 9 bases. The TCR comes from an older woman in a cohort exposed to, infected with or recovered from COVID-19 (not recorded which). Sequencing was carried out using PBMCs or T cells enriched from blood (not recorded which). The CDR3 loop is CASSSPGQGYTEAFF. The CDR3 DNA is TGTGCCAGCAGTAGCCCGGGACAGGGATACACTGAAGCTTTCTTT.